A selection of T cell receptor beta chains follows, all from one sample in a study of T cells after yellow fever vaccination. TCRdb used MiXCR to reprocess the 5' RACE reads, holding one entry per CDR3 protein. The sample lists fewer than 650,000 distinct CDR3 sequences; 20% to 25% were seen once. Here the sequenced sample was PBMCs, taken roughly 20 days after the first yellow fever vaccination. The receptor source for this set is a man aged 18 to 35 who received the YFV17D yellow fever vaccine. The CDR3 runs from the conserved cysteine through the conserved F or W. Fields, in order: V gene, clone size, J gene, D gene, CDR3 protein, CDR3 DNA. A D gene is named only where the DNA matches it firmly. Size tells how often a clone was seen (once, few, many) or the class of an expanded clone, and some rows leave it out.

v_gene: TRBV5-4; abundance: few; j_gene: TRBJ1-1; d_gene: NA; CDR3aa: CASSLYSGAAEAFF; CDR3nt: TGTGCCAGCAGCTTGTATTCAGGGGCGGCTGAAGCTTTCTTT
v_gene: TRBV12-5; abundance: NA; j_gene: TRBJ1-6; d_gene: TRBD1; CDR3aa: CASGLVPGGYSPLHF; CDR3nt: TGTGCTAGTGGTTTGGTACCAGGGGGCTATTCACCCCTCCACTTT
v_gene: TRBV7-6; abundance: NA; j_gene: TRBJ2-1; d_gene: NA; CDR3aa: CASSRSDRSYNEQFF; CDR3nt: TGTGCCAGCAGCCGATCGGACAGATCCTACAATGAGCAGTTCTTC
v_gene: TRBV5-1; abundance: few; j_gene: TRBJ2-5; d_gene: TRBD2; CDR3aa: CASSAGLAGQETQYF; CDR3nt: TGCGCCAGCAGCGCGGGACTAGCGGGGCAAGAGACCCAGTACTTC
v_gene: TRBV6-1; abundance: NA; j_gene: TRBJ1-5; d_gene: TRBD1; CDR3aa: CASSDDRASNQPQHF; CDR3nt: TGTGCCAGCAGTGACGACAGGGCCAGCAATCAGCCCCAGCATTTT
v_gene: TRBV29-1; abundance: many; j_gene: TRBJ2-2; d_gene: NA; CDR3aa: CSVVENTGELFF; CDR3nt: TGCAGCGTGGTTGAGAACACCGGGGAGCTGTTTTTT
v_gene: TRBV19; abundance: NA; j_gene: TRBJ2-5; d_gene: NA; CDR3aa: CASSMSGWETQYF; CDR3nt: TGTGCCAGTAGTATGTCCGGCTGGGAGACCCAGTACTTC
v_gene: TRBV20-1; abundance: NA; j_gene: TRBJ1-1; d_gene: NA; CDR3aa: CSAQGNVNTEAFF; CDR3nt: TGCAGTGCTCAGGGAAATGTGAACACTGAAGCTTTCTTT
v_gene: TRBV5-1; abundance: NA; j_gene: TRBJ2-1; d_gene: NA; CDR3aa: CASSSGPNYNEQFF; CDR3nt: TGCGCCAGCAGCTCGGGACCGAACTACAATGAGCAGTTCTTC
v_gene: TRBV2; abundance: NA; j_gene: TRBJ2-2; d_gene: NA; CDR3aa: CASSEVGPAGDTGELFF; CDR3nt: TGTGCCAGCAGTGAGGTCGGGCCCGCCGGGGACACCGGGGAGCTGTTTTTT
v_gene: TRBV3-1; abundance: few; j_gene: TRBJ1-6; d_gene: TRBD1; CDR3aa: CASSQVTGAYSPLHF; CDR3nt: TGTGCCAGCAGCCAAGTGACAGGGGCCTATTCACCCCTCCACTTT
v_gene: TRBV7-3; abundance: few; j_gene: TRBJ2-1; d_gene: NA; CDR3aa: CASSPTPGLTYNEQFF; CDR3nt: TGTGCCAGCAGTCCCACACCGGGACTGACGTACAATGAGCAGTTCTTC
v_gene: TRBV6-5; abundance: NA; j_gene: TRBJ2-5; d_gene: NA; CDR3aa: CASSYYQEETQYF; CDR3nt: TGTGCCAGCAGTTACTACCAGGAAGAGACCCAGTACTTC
v_gene: TRBV4-1; abundance: NA; j_gene: TRBJ2-3; d_gene: NA; CDR3aa: CASSQVTQVTQYF; CDR3nt: TGCGCCAGCAGCCAAGTCACGCAGGTAACGCAGTATTTT
v_gene: TRBV5-8; abundance: NA; j_gene: TRBJ2-3; d_gene: NA; CDR3aa: CASSLRGRQQDTQYF; CDR3nt: TGTGCCAGCAGCTTGCGAGGGAGACAGCAAGATACGCAGTATTTT
v_gene: TRBV7-9; abundance: NA; j_gene: TRBJ2-7; d_gene: TRBD1; CDR3aa: CASSSIAVRDRDYEQYF; CDR3nt: TGTGCCAGCAGCTCAATTGCGGTGCGGGACAGGGACTACGAGCAGTACTTC
v_gene: TRBV10-3; abundance: many; j_gene: TRBJ1-2; d_gene: NA; CDR3aa: CAISPSGENYGYTF; CDR3nt: TGTGCCATCAGTCCCTCAGGGGAAAACTATGGCTACACCTTC
v_gene: TRBV4-2; abundance: few; j_gene: TRBJ2-1; d_gene: NA; CDR3aa: CASSQDPWGVANEQFF; CDR3nt: TGTGCCAGCAGCCAAGATCCCTGGGGGGTGGCTAATGAGCAGTTCTTC
v_gene: TRBV19; abundance: once; j_gene: TRBJ1-2; d_gene: TRBD1; CDR3aa: CATEGQGSRGYGYTF; CDR3nt: TGTGCCACCGAGGGACAGGGGAGTCGAGGATATGGCTACACCTTC
v_gene: TRBV7-2; abundance: NA; j_gene: TRBJ2-3; d_gene: NA; CDR3aa: CASSWRGPADTQYF; CDR3nt: TGTGCCAGCAGCTGGAGGGGGCCTGCCGATACGCAGTATTTT
v_gene: TRBV7-2; abundance: NA; j_gene: TRBJ1-1; d_gene: NA; CDR3aa: CASSLLDRYGAEAFF; CDR3nt: TGTGCCAGCAGCTTACTGGACCGGTACGGCGCTGAAGCTTTCTTT
v_gene: TRBV5-5; abundance: NA; j_gene: TRBJ1-1; d_gene: NA; CDR3aa: CASSLPNEAFF; CDR3nt: TGTGCCAGCAGCTTGCCGAATGAAGCTTTCTTT
v_gene: TRBV4-1; abundance: NA; j_gene: TRBJ2-1; d_gene: NA; CDR3aa: CASSQVLAASSYNEQFF; CDR3nt: TGCGCCAGCAGCCAAGTGTTAGCGGCGAGCTCCTACAATGAGCAGTTCTTC
v_gene: TRBV12-3/TRBV12-4; abundance: many; j_gene: TRBJ2-1; d_gene: NA; CDR3aa: CASGSGEQFF; CDR3nt: TGTGCCAGCGGGTCGGGAGAGCAGTTCTTC
v_gene: TRBV7-2; abundance: few; j_gene: TRBJ1-6; d_gene: TRBD1; CDR3aa: CASTTGGPYSPLHF; CDR3nt: TGTGCCAGCACCACAGGGGGACCTTACTCACCCCTCCACTTT
v_gene: TRBV7-9; abundance: NA; j_gene: TRBJ1-6; d_gene: NA; CDR3aa: CASSLVSNRRNSPLHF; CDR3nt: TGTGCCAGCAGCTTAGTTAGCAACAGAAGGAATTCACCCCTCCACTTT
v_gene: TRBV29-1; abundance: few; j_gene: TRBJ2-7; d_gene: NA; CDR3aa: CSGRDSGNEQYF; CDR3nt: TGCAGCGGCCGAGACAGCGGCAACGAGCAGTACTTC
v_gene: TRBV11-1; abundance: few; j_gene: TRBJ1-2; d_gene: NA; CDR3aa: CASSLGPQNNYGYTF; CDR3nt: TGTGCCAGCAGCTTAGGTCCACAAAACAACTATGGCTACACCTTC
v_gene: TRBV20-1; abundance: NA; j_gene: TRBJ1-1; d_gene: NA; CDR3aa: CSASPAGRSFF; CDR3nt: TGCAGTGCTAGCCCGGCGGGTCGGTCTTTCTTT
v_gene: TRBV7-2; abundance: NA; j_gene: TRBJ1-2; d_gene: NA; CDR3aa: CASSLADRNPNYGYTF; CDR3nt: TGTGCCAGCAGCTTAGCCGACAGGAATCCCAACTATGGCTACACCTTC
v_gene: TRBV5-1; abundance: NA; j_gene: TRBJ1-6; d_gene: NA; CDR3aa: CASSIGRVGYNSPLHF; CDR3nt: TGCGCCAGCAGCATTGGCCGGGTGGGATATAATTCACCCCTCCACTTT
v_gene: TRBV12-3/TRBV12-4; abundance: NA; j_gene: TRBJ1-1; d_gene: TRBD1; CDR3aa: CASSRTGGDTEAFF; CDR3nt: TGTGCCAGCAGTCGGACAGGGGGGGACACTGAAGCTTTCTTT